This T cell receptor (beta chain) was obtained from a study of metastatic and nonmetastatic thyroid tumors (dated by TCRdb to the early 2020s). In terms of the full investigation: Repertoires were compared across peripheral blood and tumor or nodule tissue samples from malignant and benign thyroid patients.

From its cysteine to its phenylalanine, the CDR3 spans 15 amino acids. Of the read, only the CDR3 DNA is kept; its 45 bases are in frame from base 1. Trimming removed 0 bases from V and 4 bases from J, leaving 13 bases between the germline ends. Via the germline V gene, CDR1 is SGDLS and CDR2 YYNGEE. The receptor library was made with PCR. The run used an Illumina HiSeq 4000. High-throughput sequencing was used to profile the CDR3 region of the TCR beta-chain in every patient. As for the original processing: Drawing on CDR3 differences between clinicopathological groups, the researchers built a classifier meant to tell apart patients with distant-metastatic papillary thyroid cancer. The Shannon index was used to measure repertoire diversity, and the Morisita-Horn index was used to measure how similar tumor and blood repertoires were. In-frame beta chains were kept once TCRdb had trimmed the public reads at Q25 with fastp and called clones with MiXCR. What appears here as the V and J calls and clone size reflects TCRdb's work, not the paper's. Present in this sample are 45,000 to 50,000 clones, around 23% of which were seen just once. The ten most abundant clones make up roughly 3.2% of the sample.

Findings and caveats that apply to the study as a whole: In both blood and tumor samples, TCR beta diversity was reported to be significantly higher in malignant tumors than in benign nodules.

This clone was counted at least ten times. This clone's antigen is unknown. Qualities for individual bases were not recorded, and no much larger clone is one base off. No treatment had been received by any patient before thyroid surgery. Using T-cell receptor beta sequencing, the study looked back at clinical samples from patients collected from the early 2010s to the late 2010s. Sequenced material: blood. The chain is made from TRBV9 and TRBJ1-2; the D gene cannot be named for sure. The sequence came from a male donor with papillary thyroid cancer or a benign thyroid nodule (not recorded which). Some clones in this sample may be carry-over from other donors' samples. The DNA sequence is TGTGCCAGCAGCGTAGGATCGGACGGCCGCTATGGCTACACCTTC. The resulting protein is CASSVGSDGRYGYTF. When the CDR3 is completed using the reference TRBV9 and TRBJ1-2 genes on either side, the full variable domain is DSGVTQTPKHLITATGQRVTLRCSPRSGDLSVYWYQQSLDQGLQFLIQYYNGEERAKGNILERFSAQQFPDLHSELNLSSLELGDSALYFCASSVGSDGRYGYTFGSGTRLTVV.